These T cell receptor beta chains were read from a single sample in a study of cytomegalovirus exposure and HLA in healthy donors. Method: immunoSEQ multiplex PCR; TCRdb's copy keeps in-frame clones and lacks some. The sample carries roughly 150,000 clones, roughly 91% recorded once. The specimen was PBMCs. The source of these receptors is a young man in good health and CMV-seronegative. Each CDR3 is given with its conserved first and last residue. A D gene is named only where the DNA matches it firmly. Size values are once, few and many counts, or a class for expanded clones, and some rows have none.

cdr3_aa: CASSNSGFGYTF; cdr3_nt: TGTGCCAGCAGCAATTCGGGGTTTGGCTACACCTTC; d_call: NA; v_call: TRBV5-4; clone_size: NA; j_call: TRBJ1-2
cdr3_aa: CASSKGARAETQYF; cdr3_nt: TGTGCCAGCAGCAAAGGGGCCCGGGCAGAGACCCAGTACTTC; d_call: NA; v_call: TRBV6-5; clone_size: NA; j_call: TRBJ2-5
cdr3_aa: CASSPGQFENTEAFF; cdr3_nt: TGCGCCAGCAGCCCGGGACAGTTTGAGAACACTGAAGCTTTCTTT; d_call: TRBD1; v_call: TRBV5-1; clone_size: NA; j_call: TRBJ1-1
cdr3_aa: CAWGGTVNTEAFF; cdr3_nt: TGTGCCTGGGGGGGGACAGTGAACACTGAAGCTTTCTTT; d_call: TRBD1; v_call: TRBV30; clone_size: few; j_call: TRBJ1-1
cdr3_aa: CASSLAYEEVGEQYF; cdr3_nt: TGTGCCAGCAGCTTAGCGTATGAGGAAGTTGGCGAGCAGTACTTC; d_call: NA; v_call: TRBV7-9; clone_size: NA; j_call: TRBJ2-7
cdr3_aa: CATQGWGAGEYQETQYF; cdr3_nt: TGTGCCACGCAGGGATGGGGAGCGGGGGAGTACCAAGAGACCCAGTACTTC; d_call: TRBD2; v_call: TRBV28; clone_size: NA; j_call: TRBJ2-5
cdr3_aa: CASSTQGMNTEAFF; cdr3_nt: TGCGCCAGCAGTACCCAGGGGATGAACACTGAAGCTTTCTTT; d_call: NA; v_call: TRBV5-1; clone_size: NA; j_call: TRBJ1-1
cdr3_aa: CASSQVRGYEQYF; cdr3_nt: TGTGCCAGCAGCCAAGTGAGAGGCTACGAGCAGTACTTC; d_call: NA; v_call: TRBV14; clone_size: NA; j_call: TRBJ2-7
cdr3_aa: CASSHGRGPYNEQFF; cdr3_nt: TGTGCCAGCAGCCATGGGCGGGGGCCTTACAATGAGCAGTTCTTC; d_call: NA; v_call: TRBV6-5; clone_size: NA; j_call: TRBJ2-1
cdr3_aa: CASSTGTSGGSGEQFF; cdr3_nt: TGCGCCAGCAGCACCGGGACTAGCGGGGGTTCTGGTGAGCAGTTCTTC; d_call: TRBD2; v_call: TRBV5-1; clone_size: once; j_call: TRBJ2-1
cdr3_aa: CASSYRDRSTDTQYF; cdr3_nt: TGTGCCAGCAGTTACCGGGACAGGTCCACAGATACGCAGTATTTT; d_call: TRBD1; v_call: TRBV6-5; clone_size: NA; j_call: TRBJ2-3
cdr3_aa: CASSVVGGTYNEQFF; cdr3_nt: TGTGCCAGCAGCGTAGTGGGCGGGACCTACAATGAGCAGTTCTTC; d_call: NA; v_call: TRBV9; clone_size: NA; j_call: TRBJ2-1
cdr3_aa: CASSLTGENQPQHF; cdr3_nt: TGTGCCAGCAGTCTAACAGGAGAGAATCAGCCCCAGCATTTT; d_call: NA; v_call: TRBV25-1; clone_size: NA; j_call: TRBJ1-5
cdr3_aa: CASSRPRADRGYEQYF; cdr3_nt: TGTGCCAGCAGCCGGCCGAGGGCGGACAGGGGCTACGAGCAGTACTTC; d_call: TRBD1; v_call: TRBV5-8; clone_size: NA; j_call: TRBJ2-7
cdr3_aa: CAWGRDSGNTIYF; cdr3_nt: TGTGCCTGGGGCCGGGACAGTGGAAACACCATATATTTT; d_call: TRBD1; v_call: TRBV30; clone_size: NA; j_call: TRBJ1-3
cdr3_aa: CASSLIGTGVEVLRQPQHF; cdr3_nt: TGTGCCAGCAGTTTAATAGGGACAGGGGTAGAAGTTTTACGTCAGCCCCAGCATTTT; d_call: TRBD1; v_call: TRBV28; clone_size: NA; j_call: TRBJ1-5
cdr3_aa: CASSSQGDISYNEQFF; cdr3_nt: TGTGCCAGCAGTTCCCAGGGGGACATCTCCTACAATGAGCAGTTCTTC; d_call: TRBD1; v_call: TRBV6-5; clone_size: NA; j_call: TRBJ2-1
cdr3_aa: CASTLYRGEKLFF; cdr3_nt: TGTGCCAGCACTCTATACAGGGGCGAAAAACTGTTTTTT; d_call: TRBD1; v_call: TRBV6-6; clone_size: NA; j_call: TRBJ1-4
cdr3_aa: CASTLRTGGTEAFF; cdr3_nt: TGTGCCAGTACCCTCAGGACAGGGGGGACTGAAGCTTTCTTT; d_call: TRBD1; v_call: TRBV19; clone_size: NA; j_call: TRBJ1-1
cdr3_aa: CASSLFQGANTGELFF; cdr3_nt: TGCGCCAGCAGCTTATTCCAGGGGGCGAACACCGGGGAGCTGTTTTTT; d_call: TRBD1; v_call: TRBV5-1; clone_size: few; j_call: TRBJ2-2
cdr3_aa: CASRAGTSGYTF; cdr3_nt: TGTGCCAGTAGGGCCGGGACATCTGGCTACACCTTC; d_call: NA; v_call: TRBV19; clone_size: NA; j_call: TRBJ1-2
cdr3_aa: CASSPGLPGYGYTF; cdr3_nt: TGTGCCAGCAGCCCCGGTCTCCCGGGGTATGGCTACACCTTC; d_call: NA; v_call: TRBV6-1; clone_size: NA; j_call: TRBJ1-2
cdr3_aa: CASSQARTGERSNQPQHF; cdr3_nt: TGCGCCAGCAGCCAAGCCCGTACAGGGGAGAGGAGCAATCAGCCCCAGCATTTT; d_call: TRBD1; v_call: TRBV4-1; clone_size: NA; j_call: TRBJ1-5
cdr3_aa: CASRSSGTGNYGYTF; cdr3_nt: TGTGCCAGCAGGTCGTCCGGGACAGGCAACTATGGCTACACCTTC; d_call: TRBD1; v_call: TRBV28; clone_size: NA; j_call: TRBJ1-2
cdr3_aa: CASSQDLTRSTDTQYF; cdr3_nt: TGTGCCAGCAGCCAAGATCTAACTAGGAGTACAGATACGCAGTATTTT; d_call: NA; v_call: TRBV4-2; clone_size: NA; j_call: TRBJ2-3